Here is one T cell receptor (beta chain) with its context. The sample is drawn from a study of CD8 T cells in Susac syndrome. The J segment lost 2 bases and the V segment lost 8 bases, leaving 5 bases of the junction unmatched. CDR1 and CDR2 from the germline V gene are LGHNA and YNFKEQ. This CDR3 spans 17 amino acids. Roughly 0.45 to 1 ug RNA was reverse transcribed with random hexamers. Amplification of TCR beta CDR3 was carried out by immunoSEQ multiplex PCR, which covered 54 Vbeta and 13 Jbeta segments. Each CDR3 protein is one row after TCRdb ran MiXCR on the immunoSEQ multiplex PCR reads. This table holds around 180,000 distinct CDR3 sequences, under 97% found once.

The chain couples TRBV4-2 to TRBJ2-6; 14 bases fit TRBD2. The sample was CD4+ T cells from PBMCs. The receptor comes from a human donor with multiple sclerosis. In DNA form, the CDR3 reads TGTGCCAGCGGACTAGCGGGGGGATCAGCTGGGGCCAACGTCCTGACTTTC. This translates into CASGLAGGSAGANVLTF.